One T cell receptor beta chain is described in this entry. What it binds is unknown. The CDR3 runs 13 residues. The ends were cut back, 0 bases at V and 8 bases at J, with 11 bases in the middle. Germline V CDR1 and CDR2: SGHRS, YFSETQ. The data are from a study of cytomegalovirus exposure and HLA in healthy donors. Whole-study results and caveats: Reported results showed that the classifier diagnosed cytomegalovirus status with high specificity and sensitivity.

Sequencing was performed with immunoSEQ multiplex PCR; in TCRdb, only in-frame clones are kept and a portion is missing. Among fewer than 150,000 clones listed, 88% were seen once. This sequence originates from a man aged 18 to 29 in good health and CMV-seronegative. The gene calls are TRBV5-1 and TRBJ1-2; D gene ambiguous. The specimen sequenced was PBMCs. CDR3 amino acids: CASSLAGDLGYTF. The CDR3 DNA reads as TGCGCCAGCAGCTTGGCGGGAGACCTAGGCTACACCTTC.